The 14 T cell receptor beta chains presented below share a single source sample, sequenced in a study of cytotoxic CD8 clonotypes in ibrutinib-treated CLL. The assay was immunoSEQ multiplex PCR, and TCRdb's table has in-frame clones only and misses some. The data contain approximately 350,000 clones, about 64% of them singletons. Source: PBMCs, taken after 36 months of ibrutinib treatment. The receptors shown here come from a human donor with chronic lymphocytic leukemia.

The V call is TRBV9, the J call TRBJ2-5; the D gene is possibly TRBD1 (5 bases). The V gene lost 1 base and the J gene lost 1 base, with 14 bases spanning the gap. The CDR3 contains 16 residues. CDR1 and CDR2 (germline): SGDLS, YYNGEE. The CDR3 coding sequence is TGTGCCAGCAGCGTAAGGACCGACAGAGCCCAAGAGACCCAGTACTTC. This codes for CASSVRTDRAQETQYF. Using reference TRBV9 and TRBJ2-5 for the parts outside the CDR3, the full variable domain is DSGVTQTPKHLITATGQRVTLRCSPRSGDLSVYWYQQSLDQGLQFLIQYYNGEERAKGNILERFSAQQFPDLHSELNLSSLELGDSALYFCASSVRTDRAQETQYFGPGTRLLVL.

CDR3 nucleotides: TGTGCCAGCAGCTTCGGACTAGCAGGACAAGAGACCCAGTACTTC. Translating it yields CASSFGLAGQETQYF. V is TRBV11-2 and J is TRBJ2-5; 8 positions match TRBD2. CDR1 is SGHAT, CDR2 FQNNGV, per germline. The CDR3 extends over 15 amino acids. V lost 3 bases and J lost 2; bases outside the gene matches: 5.

This chain connects TRBV7-8 to TRBJ2-7, with 8 bases lining up with TRBD1. The germline V gene encodes CDR1 SGHVS and CDR2 FQNEAQ. The V and J ends lost 1 base and 0 bases, in that order; junction bases with no gene match: 2. The CDR3 totals 15 residues. The CDR3 spells CASSLGGTGSYEQYF. Written as DNA, the CDR3 is TGTGCCAGCAGCTTAGGAGGGACAGGCTCCTACGAGCAGTACTTC.

This clone is a singleton in its sample. V and J are TRBV7-2 and TRBJ1-1; a possible D gene is TRBD1 (6 bases). The CDR3 covers 14 residues. The ends were cut back, 1 base at V and 7 bases at J, with 13 bases in the middle. Germline V gives CDR1 SGHTA, CDR2 FQGNSA. The CDR3 DNA reads TGTGCCAGCAGCTTAGAGGGGGTCCTCAGTGAAGCTTTCTTT. Translated, it gives CASSLEGVLSEAFF.

This clone has a handful of counts. The genes are TRBV7-6 and TRBJ1-1; 11 nucleotides line up with TRBD1. Germline assignment: CDR1 SGHVS and CDR2 FNYEAQ. This CDR3 is 17 amino acids long. V lost 0 bases to trimming and J lost 3 bases; unmatched junction nucleotides: 6. CDR3 region: CASSLAGQGVSDTEAFF. In DNA, the CDR3 is TGTGCCAGCAGCTTAGCGGGACAGGGGGTTTCCGACACTGAAGCTTTCTTT.

The chain couples TRBV18 to TRBJ1-1; D is uncertain. The V and J ends lost 2 bases and 1 base respectively, with 14 bases between them. The germline V gene has CDR1 KGHSH and CDR2 LQKENI. The length of the CDR3 is 16 residues. CDR3 amino acids: CASSPILGRENTEAFF. In DNA, the CDR3 is TGTGCCAGCTCACCAATTCTTGGGCGGGAGAACACTGAAGCTTTCTTT.

The genes are TRBV29-1 and TRBJ2-7, with TRBD1 matching 11 bases. Germline V lookup: CDR1 SQVTM, CDR2 ANQGSEA. With V trimmed by 4 bases and J by 5 bases, 4 bases remained unmatched. This CDR3 is 13 amino acids long. The CDR3 DNA is TGCAGCGTTGGGACAGGGGGCCGCCACGAGCAGTACTTC. This encodes CSVGTGGRHEQYF.

The chain carries TRBV18 and TRBJ1-2; D unclear. Trimming left V 4 bases short and J 8 bases short, with 11 bases between. From germline, CDR1 is KGHSH and CDR2 LQKENI. The CDR3 covers 12 residues. The CDR3: CASSLEKWGYTF. The CDR3 nucleotides are TGTGCCAGCTCACTTGAGAAATGGGGCTACACCTTC.

The J gene is TRBJ1-4, the V gene TRBV5-4, with 9 bases matching TRBD1. The CDR3 spans 15 residues. Germline V CDR1 and CDR2: SGHNT, YYREEE (reference sequence). V lost 4 bases to trimming and J lost 8 bases; unmatched junction nucleotides: 9. CDR3 loop: CASSNLGQGREKLFF. The CDR3 bases are TGTGCCAGCAGCAACCTGGGACAGGGACGCGAAAAACTGTTTTTT.

The CDR3 region has the DNA TGTGCCAGCAGCGTAGTCGCAGGGTTCGATGAGCAGTTCTTC. Protein product: CASSVVAGFDEQFF. The chain recombines TRBV9 with TRBJ2-1, with a tentative D call TRBD1 (5 bases). Germline assignment: CDR1 SGDLS and CDR2 YYNGEE. The CDR3 runs 14 residues. The V end was cut by 0 bases, the J end by 8 bases, with 12 bases between. The full variable domain, its missing parts supplied by reference TRBV9 and TRBJ2-1, is DSGVTQTPKHLITATGQRVTLRCSPRSGDLSVYWYQQSLDQGLQFLIQYYNGEERAKGNILERFSAQQFPDLHSELNLSSLELGDSALYFCASSVVAGFDEQFFGPGTRLTVL.

The rearrangement joins TRBV5-4 to TRBJ2-7; TRBD1 matches 10 bases. CDR3 length: 15 amino acids. The germline V gene has CDR1 SGHNT and CDR2 YYREEE (reference sequence). V dropped 0 bases and J dropped 6; count of bases not matched to a gene: 6. CDR3 nucleotide sequence: TGTGCCAGCAGCTTGGGTGTGGGACAGGGGTCCGAGCAGTACTTC. Translation gives CASSLGVGQGSEQYF.

There are a few counts of this clone. V usage is TRBV9 and J usage is TRBJ1-2; 8 bases align to TRBD1. In germline, CDR1 is SGDLS, CDR2 YYNGEE. The CDR3 contains 15 residues. V shed 3 bases, J shed 7 bases, and the junction held 11 bases outside the gene matches. The CDR3 is CASSEGGRGQGGYTF. The CDR3 DNA reads as TGTGCCAGCAGCGAGGGCGGCAGGGGGCAGGGTGGCTACACCTTC.

This clone has just a few counts. The chain carries TRBV11-1 and TRBJ2-1, with a weak D call TRBD2 (7 bases). With 4 bases removed from V and 9 bases from J, the gap between germline ends came to 19 bases. Germline V gives CDR1 SGHAT, CDR2 FQDESV (reference sequence). The CDR3 has 15 amino acids. The CDR3 nucleotides are TGTGCCAGCAGCTCCCCGGGGGGCGGGAGACCTGAGCAGTTCTTC. Amino acids: CASSSPGGGRPEQFF.

The chain couples TRBV4-1 to TRBJ2-3; the match to TRBD2 covers 11 bases. The germline gives CDR1 MGHRA, CDR2 YSYEKL. CDR3 length: 15 amino acids. V was pared by 6 bases and J by 3 bases, with 5 bases of the junction left unmatched. The CDR3 nucleotides read TGCGCCAGCAGGTCGACTAGCGGGGTGACAGATACGCAGTATTTT. Protein: CASRSTSGVTDTQYF.